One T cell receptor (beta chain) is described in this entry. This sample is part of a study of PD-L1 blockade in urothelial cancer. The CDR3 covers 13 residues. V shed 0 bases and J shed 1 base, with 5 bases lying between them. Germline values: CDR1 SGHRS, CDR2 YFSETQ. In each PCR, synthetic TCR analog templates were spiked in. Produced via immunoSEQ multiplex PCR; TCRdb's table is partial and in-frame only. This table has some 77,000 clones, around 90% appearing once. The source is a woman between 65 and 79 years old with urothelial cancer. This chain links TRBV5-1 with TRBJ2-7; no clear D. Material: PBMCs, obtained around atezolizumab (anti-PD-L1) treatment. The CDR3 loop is CASSLVPSYEQYF. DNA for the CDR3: TGCGCCAGCAGCTTGGTCCCGTCCTACGAGCAGTACTTC.